These 5 T cell receptor beta chains originate from one sample sequenced in a study of T cells expressing NK-cell markers. Reprocessing the 5' RACE reads, TCRdb reports a single entry for every CDR3 protein and omits DNA. This listing includes about 150,000 distinct CDR3 sequences. Sequencing was performed on blood T cells: a sorted CD56 or NKG2C T cell subset, CD4+ or CD8+ T cells, or bulk PBMC T cells (not recorded which). The receptors were sampled from a woman aged 45-65 years in good health.

The chain links TRBV5-6 to TRBJ2-1; there is no DNA to check the TCRdb D call of TRBD2. This CDR3 spans 15 amino acids. Germline V gives CDR1 SGHDT, CDR2 YYEEEE. This CDR3 is CASSLFGLASGEQFF.

The chain has TRBV7-2 and TRBJ2-5; TCRdb proposes TRBD1, but this gene call is untestable without DNA. There are 15 residues in the CDR3. The germline V gene has CDR1 SGHTA and CDR2 FQGNSA. CDR3 amino acids: CASSQRRRGRETQYF.

CDR3 loop: CATRGQGHTIYF. The chain employs TRBV15 and TRBJ1-3; the D call of TRBD1 rests on TCRdb alone, since no DNA is present to check it. The CDR3 loop spans 12 amino acids. In germline, CDR1 is LNHNV, CDR2 YYDKDF (reference sequence).

The chain employs TRBV5-1 and TRBJ2-1; checking the TCRdb D call of TRBD1 is not possible without DNA. The CDR3 runs 16 residues. Germline loops: CDR1 SGHRS, CDR2 YFSETQ. This chain's CDR3 is CASSPGTGSLVNEQFF.

This chain connects TRBV27 to TRBJ2-1; TCRdb's D gene call, TRBD2, goes unchecked for lack of DNA. The CDR3 consists of 17 residues. Germline V gene sequence: CDR1 MNHEY, CDR2 SMNVEV (reference sequence). The CDR3 loop is CASSFYISSGSWNEQFF.